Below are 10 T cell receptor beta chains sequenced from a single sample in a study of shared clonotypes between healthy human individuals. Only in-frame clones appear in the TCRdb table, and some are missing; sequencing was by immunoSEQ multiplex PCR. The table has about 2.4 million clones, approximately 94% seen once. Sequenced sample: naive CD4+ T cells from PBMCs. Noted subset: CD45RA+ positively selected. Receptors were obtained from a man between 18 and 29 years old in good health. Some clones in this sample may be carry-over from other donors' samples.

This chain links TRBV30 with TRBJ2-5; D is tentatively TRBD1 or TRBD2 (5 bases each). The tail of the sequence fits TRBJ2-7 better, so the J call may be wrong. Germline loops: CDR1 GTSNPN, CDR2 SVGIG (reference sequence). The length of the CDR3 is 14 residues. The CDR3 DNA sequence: TGTGCCTGGGGGGGTCCGGACCGGGCCTACGAGCAGTACTTC. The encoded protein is CAWGGPDRAYEQYF.

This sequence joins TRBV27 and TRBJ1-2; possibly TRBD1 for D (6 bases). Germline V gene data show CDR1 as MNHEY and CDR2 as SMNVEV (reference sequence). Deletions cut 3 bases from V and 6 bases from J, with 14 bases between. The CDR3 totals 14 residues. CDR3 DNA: TGTGCCAGCAGTTTGGCCGGGGGCGTAGATGGCTACACCTTC. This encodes CASSLAGGVDGYTF.

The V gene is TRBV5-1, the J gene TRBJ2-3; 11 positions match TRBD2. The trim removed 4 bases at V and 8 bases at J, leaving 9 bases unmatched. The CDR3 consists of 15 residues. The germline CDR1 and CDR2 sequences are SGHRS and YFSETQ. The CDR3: CASSPVGLAAVTQYF. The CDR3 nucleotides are TGCGCCAGCAGCCCTGTGGGACTAGCGGCAGTTACGCAGTATTTT.

Here the CDR3 DNA reads TGTGCCAGCAGGGGCGGAGGAGCCCTCGAAATCACCGGGGAGCTGTTTTTT. It is translated as CASRGGGALEITGELFF. The chain uses TRBV28 and TRBJ2-2, with D possibly matching TRBD2 (5 bases). With 6 bases removed from V and 4 bases from J, the gap between germline ends came to 21 bases. From germline, CDR1 is MDHEN and CDR2 SYDVKM. The CDR3 length is 17 residues.

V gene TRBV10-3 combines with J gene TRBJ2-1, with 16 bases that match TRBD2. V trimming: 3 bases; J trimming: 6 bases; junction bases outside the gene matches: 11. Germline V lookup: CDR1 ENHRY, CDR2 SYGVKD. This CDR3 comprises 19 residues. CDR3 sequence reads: CAISDATGLAGGAVNEQFF. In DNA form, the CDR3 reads TGTGCCATCAGTGACGCTACGGGACTAGCGGGAGGGGCTGTCAATGAGCAGTTCTTC.

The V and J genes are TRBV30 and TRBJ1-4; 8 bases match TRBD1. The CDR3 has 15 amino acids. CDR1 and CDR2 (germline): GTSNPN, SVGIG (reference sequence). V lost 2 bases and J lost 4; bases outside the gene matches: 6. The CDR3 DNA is TGTGCCTGGAGTCCTGGGACAGGTGGTAATGAAAAACTGTTTTTT. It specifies CAWSPGTGGNEKLFF.

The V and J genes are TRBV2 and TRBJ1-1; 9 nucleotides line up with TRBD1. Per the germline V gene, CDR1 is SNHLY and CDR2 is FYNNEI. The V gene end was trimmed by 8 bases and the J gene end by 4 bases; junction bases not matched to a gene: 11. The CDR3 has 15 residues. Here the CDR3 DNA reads TGTGCCAGCTTCTGGGACAGGGCAGGAGGCACTGAAGCTTTCTTT. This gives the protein CASFWDRAGGTEAFF.

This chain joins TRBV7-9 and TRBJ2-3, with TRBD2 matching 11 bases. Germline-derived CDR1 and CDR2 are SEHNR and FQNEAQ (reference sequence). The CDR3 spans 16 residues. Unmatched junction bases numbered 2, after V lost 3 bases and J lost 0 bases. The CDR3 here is CASSFRTSGSTDTQYF. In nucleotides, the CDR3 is TGTGCCAGCAGCTTCCGGACTAGCGGGAGCACAGATACGCAGTATTTT.

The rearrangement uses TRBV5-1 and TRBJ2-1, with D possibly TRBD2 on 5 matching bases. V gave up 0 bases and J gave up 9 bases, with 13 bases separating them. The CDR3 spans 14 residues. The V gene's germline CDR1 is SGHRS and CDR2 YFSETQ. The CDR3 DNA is TGCGCCAGCAGCTTGGCCAGCACGGGGAGTGAGCAGTTCTTC. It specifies CASSLASTGSEQFF.

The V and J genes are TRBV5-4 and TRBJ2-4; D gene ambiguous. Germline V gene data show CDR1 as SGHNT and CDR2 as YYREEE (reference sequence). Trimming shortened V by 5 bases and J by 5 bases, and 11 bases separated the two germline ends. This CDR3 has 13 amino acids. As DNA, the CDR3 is TGTGCCAGCAGTATGTGGACCCAAAACATTCAGTACTTC. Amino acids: CASSMWTQNIQYF.